The rows below give T cell receptor beta chains drawn from one sample of a study of T cell repertoires in cytomegalovirus infection. TCRdb itself ran the reads through MiXCR, one entry per CDR3 protein. Among about 260,000 distinct CDR3 sequences listed, approximately 14% were seen once. The sample taken for sequencing was PBMCs. These receptors originate from a human donor in good health (CMV status not recorded). Some clones in this sample may be carry-over from other donors' samples. CDR3s include the opening cysteine and the closing phenylalanine or tryptophan. Each record gives: V gene, J gene, CDR3 length, clone size, D gene, CDR3 DNA, CDR3 protein. A D gene is named only where the DNA matches it firmly. Clone sizes are given selectively: once, few, many, or a class where the clone is expanded.

>TRBV7-2|TRBJ1-1|14|many|.
TGTGCCAGCAGCCTACAGCTCATGAACACTGAAGCTTTCTTT
CASSLQLMNTEAFF
>TRBV28|TRBJ1-1|15|many|.
TGTGCCAGCAGCCCACCCTACAGGGCGGACACTGAAGCTTTCTTT
CASSPPYRADTEAFF
>TRBV12-3/TRBV12-4|TRBJ1-4|14|few|.
TGTGCCAGCAGCCAGGGTTTCCGAGGTGAAAAACTGTTTTTT
CASSQGFRGEKLFF
>TRBV12-3/TRBV12-4|TRBJ1-1|14|.|.
TGTGCCAGCAGTCGCCAGGGAAAGCCGTATGAAGCTTTCTTT
CASSRQGKPYEAFF
>TRBV5-4|TRBJ2-5|15|.|TRBD1
TGTGCCAGCAGCTCGAGGGCGGACAGGGAAGAGACCCAGTACTTC
CASSSRADREETQYF
>TRBV10-3|TRBJ2-7|16|.|TRBD2
TGTGCCATCAGTGAGGGAATGGGACTAGCGTCCTACGAGCAGTACTTC
CAISEGMGLASYEQYF
>TRBV5-1|TRBJ2-5|13|.|.
TGCGCCAGCAGCTACTGGGCCCAAGAGACCCAGTACTTC
CASSYWAQETQYF
>TRBV4-2|TRBJ1-3|14|many|.
TGTGCCAGCGCCAGAGGTGCCTCTGGAAACACCATATATTTT
CASARGASGNTIYF
>TRBV4-2|TRBJ2-2|19|few|TRBD2
TGTGCCAGCAGCCAAGCCTTCTTACTAGCGGGAGGGGGCACCGGGGAGCTGTTTTTT
CASSQAFLLAGGGTGELFF
>TRBV12-3/TRBV12-4|TRBJ2-7|16|few|TRBD1
TGTGCCAGCACTCCTCCGGACGGGGACAGAGCCTACGAGCAGTACTTC
CASTPPDGDRAYEQYF
>TRBV7-2|TRBJ2-3|12|many|.
TGTGCCAGCAGCTCTCCGGCAGATACGCAGTATTTT
CASSSPADTQYF
>TRBV4-1|TRBJ2-7|15|few|.
TGCGCCAGCAGCCAAGAAATGGGCCTCGGGAACGAGCAGTACTTC
CASSQEMGLGNEQYF
>TRBV29-1|TRBJ2-7|12|.|.
TGCAGCGCCGGCCACCAGGGCCGCGAGCAGTACTTC
CSAGHQGREQYF
>TRBV7-9|TRBJ2-5|15|many|.
TGTGCCAGCAGCTTAGAGGGGACTTGGCAAGAGACCCAGTACTTC
CASSLEGTWQETQYF
>TRBV5-1|TRBJ2-2|14|.|TRBD1
TGCGCCAGCAGCCGGGACAGGGCTGACGGGGAGCTGTTTTTT
CASSRDRADGELFF
>TRBV29-1|TRBJ2-7|12|.|.
TGCAGCGTAGCCAACTCACCCTACGAGCAGTACTTC
CSVANSPYEQYF
>TRBV28|TRBJ1-5|15|many|TRBD1
TGTGCCAGCAGCCGGACAGGGTATAGCAATCAGCCCCAGCATTTT
CASSRTGYSNQPQHF